Sequencing of this TCR beta chain was carried out in a study of prognosis after radiotherapy for stage I lung cancer. This CDR3 region has 14 residues. Germline-derived CDR1 and CDR2 are DFQATT and SNEGSKA (reference sequence). The ends were cut back, 6 bases at V and 2 bases at J, with 15 bases in the middle. Two-round multiplex PCR, the amplification method, yielded TCR beta CDR3 from genomic DNA. Amplification during the initial PCR round employed primers specific to each TRBV and TRBJ gene. A single record per CDR3 protein comes from TCRdb applying MiXCR to the multiplex PCR reads. Among about 14,000 distinct CDR3 sequences listed, 56% were seen once.

The sequence derives from a donor over 45 with non-small cell lung cancer. This sequence joins TRBV20-1 and TRBJ2-3; no reliable D call. The sample here was PBMCs, taken before or after stereotactic body radiation therapy (not recorded which). The DNA of the CDR3 is TGCAGTGCCATGACCGTAGGCAACACAGATACGCAGTATTTT. This sequence encodes CSAMTVGNTDTQYF.